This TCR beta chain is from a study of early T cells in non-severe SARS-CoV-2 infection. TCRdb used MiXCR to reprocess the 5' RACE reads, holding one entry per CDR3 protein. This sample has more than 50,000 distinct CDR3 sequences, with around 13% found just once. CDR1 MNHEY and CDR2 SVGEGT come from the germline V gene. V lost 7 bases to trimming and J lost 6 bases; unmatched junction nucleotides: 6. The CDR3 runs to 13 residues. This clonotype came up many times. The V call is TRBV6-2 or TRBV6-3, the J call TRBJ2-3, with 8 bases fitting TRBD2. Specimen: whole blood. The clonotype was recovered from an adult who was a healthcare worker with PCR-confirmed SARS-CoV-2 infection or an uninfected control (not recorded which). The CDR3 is CASISGRWDTQYF. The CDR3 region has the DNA TGTGCCAGCATAAGCGGGAGATGGGATACGCAGTATTTT.